The next 29 T cell receptor beta chains were all read from a single sample in a study of blood T cell repertoires in COVID-19. Assay: immunoSEQ multiplex PCR; the TCRdb copy retains only in-frame clones and omits some. The data show 68,000 or so clones, roughly 87% seen once. The sample comprised peripheral blood. The origin of the receptors is a woman aged 45 to 65 with COVID-19, enrolled during active disease.

The chain employs TRBV11-2 and TRBJ2-1; TRBD2 might be the D (5 bases). Trimming took off 7 bases at V and 3 bases at J, with 16 bases between the two ends. This CDR3 has 15 residues. Per germline, CDR1 SGHAT and CDR2 FQNNGV. In DNA, the CDR3 is TGTGCCAGCACCGGGTGGGATGCGGGCTACAATGAGCAGTTCTTC. Its translation is CASTGWDAGYNEQFF.

This chain joins TRBV5-1 and TRBJ2-1; 13 bases match TRBD2. Per germline, CDR1 SGHRS and CDR2 YFSETQ. V lost 4 bases, J lost 8 bases, and 6 bases stayed unmatched. There are 15 residues in the CDR3. The CDR3 coding sequence is TGCGCCAGCAGCCAGGGACTAGCGGGATTGGATGAGCAGTTCTTC. Its translation: CASSQGLAGLDEQFF. Using reference TRBV5-1 and TRBJ2-1 for the parts outside the CDR3, the full variable domain is KAGVTQTPRYLIKTRGQQVTLSCSPISGHRSVSWYQQTPGQGLQFLFEYFSETQRNKGNFPGRFSGRQFSNSRSEMNVSTLELGDSALYLCASSQGLAGLDEQFFGPGTRLTVL.

The V and J genes are TRBV28 and TRBJ2-2, with D maybe TRBD2 (5 bases). V dropped 6 bases and J dropped 4 bases, with 9 bases sitting between them. This CDR3 has 13 residues. The V gene's germline CDR1 is MDHEN and CDR2 SYDVKM. CDR3 DNA: TGTGCCAGCAGACCCCGGGGCACCGGGGAGCTGTTTTTT. Its translation: CASRPRGTGELFF. Looking up the rest from reference TRBV28 and TRBJ2-2 gives the full variable domain: DVKVTQSSRYLVKRTGEKVFLECVQDMDHENMFWYRQDPGLGLRLIYFSYDVKMKEKGDIPEGYSVSREKKERFSLILESASTNQTSMYLCASRPRGTGELFFGEGSRLTVL.

V gene TRBV28 combines with J gene TRBJ2-1, with a tentative D call TRBD2 (6 bases). This CDR3 spans 16 amino acids. The ends were cut back, 1 base at V and 0 bases at J, with 10 bases in the middle. Germline CDR1 and CDR2: MDHEN and SYDVKM. The CDR3 loop is CASSLLHGSSYNEQFF. CDR3 DNA: TGTGCCAGCAGTTTATTACACGGGAGCTCCTACAATGAGCAGTTCTTC.

The chain has TRBV9 and TRBJ1-2, with D hard to call. The CDR3 runs to 17 residues. In germline, CDR1 is SGDLS, CDR2 YYNGEE. V lost 0 bases, J lost 6 bases, and 21 bases lay in between. Here the CDR3 reads CASSVASQAARYDGYTF. The CDR3 region has the DNA TGTGCCAGCAGCGTAGCTAGCCAGGCCGCAAGGTATGATGGCTACACCTTC.

V gene TRBV4-1 combines with J gene TRBJ2-2; TRBD2 matches 11 bases. The CDR3 has 20 residues. Trimming took 4 bases from V and 4 from J; bases not matched to a gene: 17. Germline values: CDR1 MGHRA, CDR2 YSYEKL. CDR3 DNA: TGCGCCAGCAGCCTTCCCCCCGGGACTAGCGGAACGTTTGGCACCGGGGAGCTGTTTTTT. Protein product: CASSLPPGTSGTFGTGELFF.

The rearrangement joins TRBV6-6 to TRBJ2-7; D perhaps matches TRBD2 (6 bases). Trimming removed 6 bases from V and 3 bases from J, with 6 bases in between. Germline CDR1 reads MNHNY; CDR2 reads SVGAGI (reference sequence). The CDR3 is 11 amino acids. The CDR3 reads CASRAGYEQYF. The CDR3 bases are TGTGCCAGCAGAGCGGGCTACGAGCAGTACTTC.

The V gene is TRBV24-1, the J gene TRBJ2-5, with 8 bases that match TRBD1. The germline V gene has CDR1 KGHDR and CDR2 SFDVKD. The CDR3 covers 14 residues. V was pared by 4 bases and J by 5 bases, with 5 bases of the junction left unmatched. In nucleotides, the CDR3 is TGTGCCACCAGTGACAGGGGGCACGAGGAGACCCAGTACTTC. Protein: CATSDRGHEETQYF.

CDR3 in amino acids: CASSPPRAPGAYEQYF. CDR3 sequence (DNA): TGTGCCAGCTCACCACCCAGGGCCCCGGGGGCCTACGAGCAGTACTTC. This chain joins TRBV18 and TRBJ2-7; D perhaps matches TRBD2 (6 bases). V gave up 0 bases and J gave up 2 bases, with 14 bases separating them. There are 16 residues in the CDR3. In germline, CDR1 is KGHSH, CDR2 LQKENI.

The chain is built from TRBV6-5 and TRBJ1-3; D is perhaps TRBD1 (6 bases). CDR1 is MNHEY, CDR2 SVGAGI, per germline. The CDR3 consists of 15 residues. V was shortened by 7 bases and J by 0 bases, with 13 bases between the two germline ends. The CDR3 sequence is CASTFDRSSGNTIYF. CDR3 nucleotides: TGTGCCAGCACTTTTGACAGGAGCTCTGGAAACACCATATATTTT.

The J gene is TRBJ2-1, the V gene TRBV6-6, with D tentatively TRBD2 (5 bases). The germline CDR1 and CDR2 sequences are MNHNY and SVGAGI (reference sequence). The ends were cut back, 7 bases at V and 5 bases at J, with 12 bases in the middle. CDR3 length: 13 residues. The CDR3 here is CASTEGVDNEQFF. The CDR3 bases are TGTGCCAGCACTGAGGGAGTGGACAATGAGCAGTTCTTC.

J is TRBJ2-7 and V is TRBV5-1; weak D call: TRBD2 (5 bases). V gave up 4 bases and J gave up 2 bases, with 10 bases separating them. Germline CDR1 is SGHRS and CDR2 is YFSETQ. This CDR3 has 13 residues. In DNA form, the CDR3 reads TGCGCCAGCAGCGCAGGACTGACCTACGAGCAGTACTTC. This sequence encodes CASSAGLTYEQYF.

This rearrangement joins TRBV19 to TRBJ2-1; D uncertain. Looked up from germline, CDR1 is LNHDA and CDR2 is SQIVND (reference sequence). CDR3 length: 15 residues. The V and J ends lost 7 bases and 4 bases respectively, with 17 bases between them. The CDR3 protein is CASKSVSMNYNEQFF. CDR3 bases: TGTGCCAGTAAAAGCGTCTCGATGAATTACAATGAGCAGTTCTTC. The whole variable domain, remainder taken from reference TRBV19 and TRBJ2-1, is DGGITQSPKYLFRKEGQNVTLSCEQNLNHDAMYWYRQDPGQGLRLIYYSQIVNDFQKGDIAEGYSVSREKKESFPLTVTSAQKNPTAFYLCASKSVSMNYNEQFFGPGTRLTVL.

The chain is built from TRBV6-5 and TRBJ2-1; D is undetermined. Germline V gene sequence: CDR1 MNHEY, CDR2 SVGAGI. The ends were cut back, 0 bases at V and 4 bases at J, with 7 bases in the middle. The length of the CDR3 is 14 residues. The CDR3 DNA is TGTGCCAGCAGTTACTCGAATCTATACAATGAGCAGTTCTTC. Translation: CASSYSNLYNEQFF.

The rearrangement links TRBV30 to TRBJ1-2; D gene ambiguous. Per germline, CDR1 GTSNPN and CDR2 SVGIG (reference sequence). The CDR3 has 14 residues. Deletions cut 6 bases from V and 4 bases from J, with 18 bases between. The CDR3 is CACGKSQRLYGYTF. The CDR3 bases are TGTGCCTGCGGAAAGAGTCAGAGGCTCTATGGCTACACCTTC.

V is TRBV9 and J is TRBJ2-2, with TRBD2 identical over 12 bases. Germline lookup yields CDR1 SGDLS and CDR2 YYNGEE. J was trimmed by 0 bases and V by 0 bases; bases with no gene match: 9. The CDR3 extends over 20 amino acids. CDR3 coding DNA: TGTGCCAGCAGCGTAGCTCTAGCTAGCGGGAGGGCCACGAACACCGGGGAGCTGTTTTTT. As protein: CASSVALASGRATNTGELFF.

This rearrangement joins TRBV20-1 to TRBJ2-3; 7 nucleotides line up with TRBD2. The J segment lost 6 bases and the V segment lost 6 bases, leaving 3 bases of the junction unmatched. There are 11 residues in the CDR3. Looked up from germline, CDR1 is DFQATT and CDR2 is SNEGSKA (reference sequence). The CDR3: CSATLADTQYF. The DNA for the CDR3 is TGCAGTGCCACACTAGCGGATACGCAGTATTTT.

The V call is TRBV6-1, the J call TRBJ2-7, with D unresolved. The germline V gene has CDR1 MNHNS and CDR2 SASEGT. This CDR3 is built from 13 residues. Trimming took 0 bases from V and 3 from J, leaving 6 bases between them. Here the CDR3 reads CASSEAIVYEQYF. In DNA, the CDR3 is TGTGCCAGCAGTGAAGCGATAGTCTACGAGCAGTACTTC.

The V and J genes are TRBV18 and TRBJ2-7; D possibly corresponds to TRBD2 (6 bases). The CDR3 sequence is 14 residues long. Germline V gene data show CDR1 as KGHSH and CDR2 as LQKENI. V lost 6 bases to trimming and J lost 2 bases, with 14 bases between them. The CDR3 DNA sequence: TGTGCCAGCTCCGCTGTGGGGGGACCCTACGAGCAGTACTTC. Its translation: CASSAVGGPYEQYF.

This clone was seen a handful of times. The V call is TRBV10-3, the J call TRBJ2-7, with 8 bases lining up with TRBD2. The J segment lost 4 bases and the V segment lost 4 bases, leaving 6 bases of the junction unmatched. Germline V gene data show CDR1 as ENHRY and CDR2 as SYGVKD. This CDR3 contains 14 residues. In DNA form, the CDR3 reads TGTGCCATCAGTGCAGCGGGAGTGGAGTACGAGCAGTACTTC. This sequence encodes CAISAAGVEYEQYF.

On this clone itself: Compared with germline, one end of the junction differs, possibly owing to a read error. The chain links TRBV20-1 to TRBJ2-7; TRBD2 agrees at 12 bases. This CDR3 has 18 residues. From germline, CDR1 is DFQATT and CDR2 SNEGSKA (reference sequence). The CDR3 region is CSASIWGGLAGTSHEQYF. The CDR3 DNA follows: TGCAGTGCTAGTATCTGGGGAGGACTAGCGGGAACCTCCCACGAGCAGTACTTC.

The J gene is TRBJ2-7, the V gene TRBV4-3; D is possibly TRBD2 (5 bases). V was trimmed by 0 bases and J by 6 bases, leaving 12 bases between them. The CDR3 is 14 residues long. Germline loops: CDR1 LGHNA, CDR2 YSLEER. The CDR3 sequence: CASSQEEGLGEQYF. The CDR3 DNA reads TGCGCCAGCAGCCAAGAAGAGGGCCTTGGCGAGCAGTACTTC.

This sequence joins TRBV29-1 and TRBJ2-1; TRBD2 matches 7 bases. CDR3 length equals 18 residues. Germline trimming cut 6 bases from V and 4 bases from J; bases unmatched to any gene: 21. Per germline, CDR1 SQVTM and CDR2 ANQGSEA. The CDR3: CSVTPSSGRERLYNEQFF. Written as DNA, the CDR3 is TGCAGCGTGACACCCTCCTCCGGGCGGGAGAGGCTATACAATGAGCAGTTCTTC.

V and J are TRBV9 and TRBJ1-4, with 7 bases aligning to TRBD1. Germline V gene data show CDR1 as SGDLS and CDR2 as YYNGEE. CDR3 length equals 15 residues. The J segment lost 4 bases and the V segment lost 3 bases, leaving 6 bases of the junction unmatched. DNA for the CDR3: TGTGCCAGCAGCGCCGGGGGACAGATTAATGAAAAACTGTTTTTT. The encoded protein is CASSAGGQINEKLFF.

This clone was observed once. The chain couples TRBV28 to TRBJ2-1; the match to TRBD1 covers 7 bases. The ends lost 3 bases at V and 5 bases at J; junction bases unmatched: 10. The CDR3 length is 16 residues. CDR1 is MDHEN and CDR2 is SYDVKM in the germline V gene. The CDR3 coding sequence is TGTGCCAGCAGTTTGCCGACAGGGACGGGGAACAATGAGCAGTTCTTC. This translates into CASSLPTGTGNNEQFF.

The chain joins TRBV7-8 to TRBJ1-5, with 10 bases that match TRBD1. The V segment lost 5 bases and the J segment 7 bases; nucleotides outside the gene matches: 11. The germline CDR1 and CDR2 sequences are SGHVS and FQNEAQ. This CDR3 is built from 16 residues. The CDR3 sequence: CASSPLGTGVSQPQHF. CDR3 nucleotide sequence: TGTGCCAGCAGCCCCCTCGGGACAGGGGTTAGCCAGCCCCAGCATTTT.

This clone was detected ten times or more. The chain uses TRBV2 and TRBJ2-1, with 7 bases aligning to TRBD2. V was pared by 4 bases and J by 0 bases, with 9 bases of the junction left unmatched. The CDR3 length is 17 residues. Germline CDR1 reads SNHLY; CDR2 reads FYNNEI. The CDR3 here is CASSGQGRGSSYNEQFF. For the CDR3, the DNA is TGTGCCAGCAGTGGTCAAGGGCGGGGGAGCTCCTACAATGAGCAGTTCTTC.

The chain carries TRBV30 and TRBJ2-1; D not certain. Deletions cut 0 bases from V and 13 bases from J, with 10 bases between. Germline V lookup: CDR1 GTSNPN, CDR2 SVGIG (reference sequence). This CDR3 is 11 amino acids long. The DNA of the CDR3 is TGTGCCTGGAGTGTGAACTCGCCACAGTTCTTC. As protein: CAWSVNSPQFF.

The chain combines TRBV4-1 with TRBJ2-7, with 7 bases fitting TRBD1. The CDR3 is 14 residues long. CDR1 and CDR2 (germline): MGHRA, YSYEKL. With V trimmed by 6 bases and J by 0 bases, 5 bases remained unmatched. The DNA of the CDR3 is TGCGCCAGCAGTCGAGGACAGGTCTCCTACGAGCAGTACTTC. It yields the protein CASSRGQVSYEQYF.